A single sample is the source of the 17 T cell receptor beta chains below, sequenced in a study of tumor T cells in aggressive B-cell lymphoma (dated by TCRdb to between 2016 and 2019). Library prep was done by the immunoSEQ multiplex PCR assay. TCRdb re-hosts the immuneACCESS table, in-frame sequences only. Its copies lack some clones; in the studies checked, an unresolved V gene accounts for under half of them, and the cause for the rest is not known. This sample lists about 11,000 clones; around nine tenths were detected once. 2.2% of the sample goes to the ten largest clones. Sequencing was carried out using tumor tissue. All receptors come from an adult with diffuse large B cell lymphoma.

V is TRBV11-2 and J is TRBJ2-7; D possibly corresponds to TRBD1 (5 bases). Germline V gene data show CDR1 as SGHAT and CDR2 as FQNNGV. Trimming shortened V by 2 bases and J by 3 bases, and 8 bases separated the two germline ends. The CDR3 totals 13 residues. The CDR3 loop is CASSLFTGYEQYF. As DNA, the CDR3 is TGTGCCAGCAGCTTATTCACAGGCTACGAGCAGTACTTC.

This chain connects TRBV30 to TRBJ2-1; the D is unclear. The germline V and J ends were trimmed by 5 bases and 3 bases, with 5 bases remaining between them. There are 11 residues in the CDR3. The V gene's germline CDR1 is GTSNPN and CDR2 SVGIG (reference sequence). The CDR3 DNA reads as TGTGCCTGGGGCAGCTACAATGAGCAGTTCTTC. Translated, it gives CAWGSYNEQFF. Full variable domain (outside the CDR3, taken from reference TRBV30 and TRBJ2-1): SQTIHQWPATLVQPVGSPLSLECTVEGTSNPNLYWYRQAAGRGLQLLFYSVGIGQISSEVPQNLSASRPQDRQFILSSKKLLLSDSGFYLCAWGSYNEQFFGPGTRLTVL.

This chain joins TRBV18 and TRBJ2-1, with a tentative D call TRBD2 (8 bases). Germline assignment: CDR1 KGHSH and CDR2 LQKENI. The length of the CDR3 is 17 residues. With 1 base removed from V and 7 bases from J, the gap between germline ends came to 20 bases. CDR3 sequence (DNA): TGTGCCAGCTCACCACGACAGGGCCCGGGAGGGCCTAATGAGCAGTTCTTC. It specifies CASSPRQGPGGPNEQFF. Together with reference TRBV18 and TRBJ2-1, the CDR3 gives the full variable domain: NAGVMQNPRHLVRRRGQEARLRCSPMKGHSHVYWYRQLPEEGLKFMVYLQKENIIDESGMPKERFSAEFPKEGPSILRIQQVVRGDSAAYFCASSPRQGPGGPNEQFFGPGTRLTVL.

The rearrangement links TRBV10-3 to TRBJ1-2; 11 bases map to TRBD1. The CDR3 spans 16 residues. Per germline, CDR1 ENHRY and CDR2 SYGVKD. J lost 3 bases, V lost 6 bases, and 9 bases had no gene match. CDR3 in DNA: TGTGCCATCAGCCGGGACAGGGGGTCTTTTTACTATGGCTACACCTTC. Its protein product is CAISRDRGSFYYGYTF.

The rearrangement links TRBV9 to TRBJ2-5, with 9 bases identical to TRBD1. The CDR3 has 14 amino acids. With V trimmed by 4 bases and J by 3 bases, 4 bases remained unmatched. Germline CDR1 is SGDLS and CDR2 is YYNGEE. CDR3 in DNA: TGTGCCAGCAGCCAAGGACAGGGGAAAGAGACCCAGTACTTC. The encoded protein is CASSQGQGKETQYF.

This sequence joins TRBV5-5 and TRBJ2-1; D gene uncertain. The V gene lost 6 bases and the J gene lost 5 bases, with 12 bases spanning the gap. This CDR3 contains 13 residues. CDR1 SGHKS and CDR2 YYEKEE come from the germline V gene (reference sequence). The CDR3 DNA is TGTGCCAGCAACCAGATAGGAGACAATGAGCAGTTCTTC. Amino acid sequence: CASNQIGDNEQFF.

The J gene is TRBJ2-5, the V gene TRBV6-1; no definite D call. The better agreement between TRBJ2-7 and the DNA end casts doubt on the J call. The CDR3 contains 13 residues. CDR1 is MNHNS and CDR2 is SASEGT in the germline V gene. CDR3 nucleotide sequence: TGTGCCAGCACCCCATGGGTGAACTACGAGCAGTACTTC. Translating it yields CASTPWVNYEQYF.

This chain uses TRBV19 with TRBJ1-4, with D possibly matching TRBD1 (6 bases). Trimming stripped 3 bases from V and 1 base from J, with 9 bases between. The germline gives CDR1 LNHDA, CDR2 SQIVND (reference sequence). The CDR3 has 15 amino acids. CDR3 DNA: TGTGCCAGTAGTATTGGACAGTTAACTAATGAAAAACTGTTTTTT. This sequence encodes CASSIGQLTNEKLFF.

The chain is built from TRBV9 and TRBJ1-2; 7 bases fit TRBD1. The CDR3 loop spans 16 amino acids. The ends lost 4 bases at V and 2 bases at J; junction bases unmatched: 11. Germline V CDR1 and CDR2: SGDLS, YYNGEE. CDR3 coding DNA: TGTGCCAGCAGCCCTACCCTTGGACAGGTGAACTATGGCTACACCTTC. Residues: CASSPTLGQVNYGYTF.

V is TRBV18 and J is TRBJ1-1; no firm D call. This CDR3 is built from 14 residues. Germline values: CDR1 KGHSH, CDR2 LQKENI. The V and J ends lost 6 bases and 1 base respectively, with 12 bases between them. In DNA, the CDR3 is TGTGCCAGCTCGCCCATTCCCAGGAACACTGAAGCTTTCTTT. Its protein is CASSPIPRNTEAFF.

The chain recombines TRBV4-1 with TRBJ2-7; 7 positions agree with TRBD2. Germline-derived CDR1 and CDR2 are MGHRA and YSYEKL. The CDR3 runs 13 residues. The ends lost 1 base at V and 5 bases at J; junction bases unmatched: 2. CDR3 residues: CASSQVGGNEQYF. The CDR3 DNA sequence: TGCGCCAGCAGCCAAGTGGGAGGGAACGAGCAGTACTTC.

The V gene is TRBV4-2, the J gene TRBJ1-1; D call uncertain. The CDR3 sequence is 14 residues long. V was trimmed by 1 base and J by 3 bases, leaving 9 bases between them. Germline V CDR1 and CDR2: LGHNA, YNFKEQ. The CDR3 nucleotides are TGTGCCAGCAGCCAAGTATCCCGTGACACTGAAGCTTTCTTT. Translating gives CASSQVSRDTEAFF.

The genes are TRBV5-4 and TRBJ2-3; the match to TRBD2 covers 9 bases. With 1 base clipped from V and 5 bases from J, the junction kept 8 bases outside the gene matches. Looked up from germline, CDR1 is SGHNT and CDR2 is YYREEE (reference sequence). The CDR3 loop spans 16 amino acids. CDR3 sequence (DNA): TGTGCCAGCAGCTTGAAACTAGCGGGCTCCGGAGATACGCAGTATTTT. This codes for CASSLKLAGSGDTQYF. Variable domain in full (rest from reference TRBV5-4 and TRBJ2-3): ETGVTQSPTHLIKTRGQQVTLRCSSQSGHNTVSWYQQALGQGPQFIFQYYREEENGRGNFPPRFSGLQFPNYSSELNVNALELDDSALYLCASSLKLAGSGDTQYFGPGTRLTVL.

Only one count was recorded for this clone. The chain is built from TRBV19 and TRBJ2-3; a weak D match, TRBD2 (6 bases). V was cut by 5 bases and J by 5 bases, with 11 bases left in between. This CDR3 spans 13 amino acids. In germline, CDR1 is LNHDA, CDR2 SQIVND (reference sequence). The CDR3 reads CASSAAGGDTQYF. CDR3 nucleotides: TGTGCCAGTAGTGCGGCCGGGGGAGATACGCAGTATTTT.

This chain joins TRBV5-5 and TRBJ1-5; D is unclear. The CDR3 length is 15 residues. Germline loops: CDR1 SGHKS, CDR2 YYEKEE (reference sequence). V lost 0 bases to trimming and J lost 0 bases, with 7 bases between them. In nucleotides, the CDR3 is TGTGCCAGCAGCTTGGGGCCAAATAGCAATCAGCCCCAGCATTTT. Its protein is CASSLGPNSNQPQHF.

The chain couples TRBV18 to TRBJ2-7; D uncertain. Germline lookup yields CDR1 KGHSH and CDR2 LQKENI. The CDR3 totals 14 residues. Deletions cut 1 base from V and 2 bases from J, with 9 bases between. The CDR3 DNA follows: TGTGCCAGCTCACCACTGGGCCTCACCTACGAGCAGTACTTC. Translated, it gives CASSPLGLTYEQYF.

As DNA, the CDR3 is TGTGCCAGCAGCGTCGGACTAGCGCTAAGCCAGAATGAGCAGTTCTTC. It yields the protein CASSVGLALSQNEQFF. The J gene is TRBJ2-1, the V gene TRBV5-5, with 9 nucleotides matching TRBD2. CDR3 length: 16 residues. Germline lookup yields CDR1 SGHKS and CDR2 YYEKEE (reference sequence). The V gene end was trimmed by 4 bases and the J gene end by 7 bases; junction bases not matched to a gene: 12.